This T cell receptor beta chain was documented in a study of PD-L1 blockade in urothelial cancer. Turning to the study itself: Bladder-origin urothelial cancer in males covered twenty-five of 29 patients. Blood analysis occurred 3 weeks (second dose) and 6 weeks after treatment start. Study observations and caveats: Below-median pretreatment blood TCR clonality predicted better survival.

Time point reported: peripheral blood 6 weeks after treatment start. Patients yielded 1 to 8 samples each, pretreatment and on-treatment. Libraries were prepared by immunoSEQ multiplex PCR; TCRdb keeps only in-frame clonotypes and omits some of them. The table lists 20,000 to 25,000 clones, around nine tenths of them singletons, with 11% in the top ten. This CDR3 comprises 13 residues. Germline-derived CDR1 and CDR2 are ENHRY and SYGVKD. Trimming removed 3 bases from V and 10 bases from J, with 13 bases in between. This clone was counted once. Its antigen is currently unknown. Specimen: PBMCs, collected around atezolizumab (anti-PD-L1) treatment. The chain links TRBV10-3 to TRBJ2-1, with D perhaps TRBD2 (5 bases). This clonotype originated in a woman in her sixties or seventies with urothelial cancer. The CDR3, as DNA: TGTGCCATCAGTGATCCGTCGAGAGGGGAGCAGTTCTTC. This translates into CAISDPSRGEQFF.